This T cell receptor (beta chain) was sequenced in a study of cytomegalovirus exposure and HLA in healthy donors. Broader study findings: Altogether, some 170 TCR beta chains were recorded as cytomegalovirus-associated. According to a later analysis, TCR clusters from the first cohort tended to co-occur in the 120 or so validation repertoires.

Turning to this clone: No antigen is known for it.

The donors were members of the validation cohort comprising approximately 110 subjects, separate from the approximately 700-subject first cohort. The CDR3 has 16 amino acids. The ends lost 6 bases at V and 1 base at J; junction bases unmatched: 7. Looked up from germline, CDR1 is MDHEN and CDR2 is SYDVKM. The assay was immunoSEQ multiplex PCR, and TCRdb's table has in-frame clones only and misses some. The repertoire consists of over 200,000 clones, with around 87% occurring once and the leading ten covering 2% to 2.5%. The chain has TRBV28 and TRBJ2-7; 12 nucleotides match TRBD2. The sample taken for sequencing was PBMCs. The TCR comes from a woman aged 18-29 years in good health and CMV-seropositive. CDR3 nucleotides: TGTGCCAGCAGCTCCCCCGGACTAGCGGGATCCTACGAGCAGTACTTC. Translated, it gives CASSSPGLAGSYEQYF.